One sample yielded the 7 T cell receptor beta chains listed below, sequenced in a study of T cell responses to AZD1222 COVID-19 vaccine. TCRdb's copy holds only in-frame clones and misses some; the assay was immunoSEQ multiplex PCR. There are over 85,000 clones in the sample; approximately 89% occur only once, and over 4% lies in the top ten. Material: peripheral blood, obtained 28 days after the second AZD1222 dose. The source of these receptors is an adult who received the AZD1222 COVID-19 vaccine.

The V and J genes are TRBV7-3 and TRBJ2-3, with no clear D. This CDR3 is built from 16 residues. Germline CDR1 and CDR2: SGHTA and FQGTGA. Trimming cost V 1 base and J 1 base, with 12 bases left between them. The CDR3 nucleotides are TGTGCCAGCAGCTTAAAGCCCCGGTCGGGCACAGATACGCAGTATTTT. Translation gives CASSLKPRSGTDTQYF.

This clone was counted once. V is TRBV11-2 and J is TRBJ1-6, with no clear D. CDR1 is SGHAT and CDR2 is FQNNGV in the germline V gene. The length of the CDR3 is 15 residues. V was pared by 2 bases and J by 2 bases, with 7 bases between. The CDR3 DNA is TGTGCCAGCAGCTTACGACTCCCCTATAATTCACCCCTCCACTTT. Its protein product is CASSLRLPYNSPLHF. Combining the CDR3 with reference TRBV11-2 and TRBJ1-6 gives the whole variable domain EAGVAQSPRYKIIEKRQSVAFWCNPISGHATLYWYQQILGQGPKLLIQFQNNGVVDDSQLPKDRFSAERLKGVDSTLKIQPAKLEDSAVYLCASSLRLPYNSPLHFGNGTRLTVT.

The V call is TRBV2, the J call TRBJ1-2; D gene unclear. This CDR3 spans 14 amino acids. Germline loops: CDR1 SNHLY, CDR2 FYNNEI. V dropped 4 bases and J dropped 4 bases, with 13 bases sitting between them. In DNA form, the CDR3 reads TGTGCCAGCAGTGGGGTGGGGTTCGCCTATGGCTACACCTTC. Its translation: CASSGVGFAYGYTF.

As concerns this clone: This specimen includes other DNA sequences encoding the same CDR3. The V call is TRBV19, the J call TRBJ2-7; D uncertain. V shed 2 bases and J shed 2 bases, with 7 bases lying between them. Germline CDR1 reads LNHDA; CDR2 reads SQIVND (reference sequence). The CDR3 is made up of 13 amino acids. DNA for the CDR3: TGTGCCAGTAGTATAAAAGGGACCTACGAGCAGTACTTC. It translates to CASSIKGTYEQYF.

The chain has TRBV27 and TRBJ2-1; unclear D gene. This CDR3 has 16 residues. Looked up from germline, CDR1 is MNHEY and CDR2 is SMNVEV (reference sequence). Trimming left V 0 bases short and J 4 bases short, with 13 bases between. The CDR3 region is CASSLSVGQFYNEQFF. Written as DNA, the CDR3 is TGTGCCAGCAGTTTATCGGTCGGGCAATTTTACAATGAGCAGTTCTTC.

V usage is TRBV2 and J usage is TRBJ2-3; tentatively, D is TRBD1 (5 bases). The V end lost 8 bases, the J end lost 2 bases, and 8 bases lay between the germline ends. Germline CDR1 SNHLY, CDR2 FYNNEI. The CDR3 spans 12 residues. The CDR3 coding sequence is TGTGCCAGCGACAGACACACAGATACGCAGTATTTT. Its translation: CASDRHTDTQYF.

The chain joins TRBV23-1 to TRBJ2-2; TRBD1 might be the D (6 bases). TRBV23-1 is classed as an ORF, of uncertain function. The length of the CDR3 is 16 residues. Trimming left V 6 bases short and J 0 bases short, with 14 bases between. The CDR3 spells CASRVVDSANTGELFF. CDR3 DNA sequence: TGCGCCAGCAGAGTAGTGGACAGCGCGAACACCGGGGAGCTGTTTTTT.